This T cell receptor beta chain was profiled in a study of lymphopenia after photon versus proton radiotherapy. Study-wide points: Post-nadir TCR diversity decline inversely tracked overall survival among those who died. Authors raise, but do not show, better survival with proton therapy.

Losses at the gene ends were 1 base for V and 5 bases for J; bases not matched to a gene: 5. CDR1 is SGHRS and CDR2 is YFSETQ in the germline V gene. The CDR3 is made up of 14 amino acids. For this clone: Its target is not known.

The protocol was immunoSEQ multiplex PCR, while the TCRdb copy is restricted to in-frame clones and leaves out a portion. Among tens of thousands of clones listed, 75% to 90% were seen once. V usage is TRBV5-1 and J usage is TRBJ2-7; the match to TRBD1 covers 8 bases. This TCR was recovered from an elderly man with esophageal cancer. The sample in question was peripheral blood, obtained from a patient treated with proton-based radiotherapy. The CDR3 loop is CASSLWTGIDEQYF. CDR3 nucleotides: TGCGCCAGCAGCTTGTGGACAGGGATTGACGAGCAGTACTTC.